This TCR beta chain was sequenced for a study of PD-1 blockade in classical Hodgkin lymphoma. Study in general: Every 2 weeks, patients had 3 mg/kg nivolumab intravenously. General observations from the study: What caused the repertoire differences, perhaps disease activity or prior therapy, remains undefined. TCR diversity in CD4+, not CD8+, cells rose significantly by C4D1.

V was cut by 5 bases and J by 3 bases, with 14 bases left in between. This CDR3 has 15 residues. Per the germline V gene, CDR1 is MDHEN and CDR2 is SYDVKM. The sample's time point: cycle 4 day 1 (C4D1), after five to seven weeks of nivolumab. Each patient experienced a relapse that followed autologous stem cell transplantation, and brentuximab vedotin exposure varied. The patients, who had relapsed/refractory classical Hodgkin lymphoma, achieved best responses of complete response, partial response or progressive disease. By proportion, this clone is medium-sized. Its antigen remains unknown. Measured with immunoSEQ multiplex PCR; TCRdb has only the in-frame clones, and not every one. The sample has approximately 52,000 clones, about nine tenths seen once.

The TCR sequence derives from a human donor with classical Hodgkin lymphoma. This sample comprised peripheral blood mononuclear cells (PBMCs), obtained before the fourth cycle of nivolumab. This chain uses TRBV28 with TRBJ1-5, with a weak D call TRBD1 (5 bases). The CDR3 loop is CASSGQGGVNQPQHF. The CDR3 nucleotides are TGTGCCAGCAGTGGCCAGGGAGGGGTCAATCAGCCCCAGCATTTT.